The rows below give T cell receptor beta chains drawn from one sample of a study of early T cells in non-severe SARS-CoV-2 infection. TCRdb re-called the 5' RACE reads with MiXCR, one entry per CDR3 protein. The sample has tens of thousands of distinct CDR3 sequences; approximately 9.9% are singletons. The sequencing sample was made of whole blood. The receptors here all came from an adult who was a healthcare worker with PCR-confirmed SARS-CoV-2 infection or an uninfected control (not recorded which). CDR3s include the opening cysteine and the closing phenylalanine or tryptophan. The order of the fields is J gene, V gene, CDR3 protein.

TRBJ2-3 | TRBV10-3 | CAIRLDRGSTDTQYF
TRBJ2-1 | TRBV20-1 | CSARTSVRYNEQFF
TRBJ2-1 | TRBV6-2/TRBV6-3 | CATVNSLGNLVEQFF
TRBJ2-2 | TRBV5-8 | CASSLGGTGYTGELFF
TRBJ1-5 | TRBV6-2/TRBV6-3 | CASRKGVSNQPQHF
TRBJ1-1 | TRBV29-1 | CSVVKSGTGFSEAFF
TRBJ2-7 | TRBV6-5 | CASRREPHEQYF
TRBJ2-7 | TRBV2 | CASSENGDLYEQYF
TRBJ1-1 | TRBV7-9 | CASSLGLSAEAFF
TRBJ1-1 | TRBV10-3 | CAIRSGTGVVGFF
TRBJ2-7 | TRBV3-1 | CATSSSYEQYF
TRBJ2-7 | TRBV5-6 | CASSRTAYEQYF
TRBJ1-5 | TRBV6-2/TRBV6-3 | CASSLGSGGFQPQHF
TRBJ2-1 | TRBV4-2 | CASSQETSGSYNEQFF
TRBJ2-3 | TRBV7-2 | CASSLYSDTQYF
TRBJ1-1 | TRBV7-9 | CASSLLQGTTAEAFF
TRBJ2-1 | TRBV7-2 | CASSLVPGTNEQFF
TRBJ2-5 | TRBV6-1 | CASNPLTAQETQYF
TRBJ1-4 | TRBV19 | CATRVVPDEKLFF
TRBJ2-3 | TRBV7-2 | CASKESRGADTQYF
TRBJ2-7 | TRBV7-9 | CASSPTSQGKGLYEQYF
TRBJ2-5 | TRBV18 | CASSPPPGREETQYF
TRBJ1-1 | TRBV11-3 | CASSSRRGGTNEVAEAFF
TRBJ1-1 | TRBV3-1 | CASSQDATGRSEAFF
TRBJ2-5 | TRBV7-6 | CASSPLVGFQETQYF
TRBJ1-6 | TRBV12-3/TRBV12-4 | CASSRTGPPLHF
TRBJ2-5 | TRBV7-2 | CASSLAWGSGAYQETQYF
TRBJ1-6 | TRBV28 | CASRGPSPLHF
TRBJ2-1 | TRBV15 | CATSPPGLAGGRNEQFF
TRBJ2-3 | TRBV7-2 | CATSGGGSTDTQYF
TRBJ1-2 | TRBV29-1 | CSVDPGQGNYGYTF
TRBJ1-2 | TRBV7-2 | CASSSGGWYGYTF
TRBJ1-4 | TRBV3-1 | CASSQDEKLFF
TRBJ2-7 | TRBV20-1 | CSAPPRGTGTQRAEQYF
TRBJ2-1 | TRBV5-1 | CASREMGPTSYNEQFF